This T cell receptor (beta chain) was identified in a study of T cell repertoires in cytomegalovirus infection. Deletions cut 0 bases from V and 6 bases from J, with 8 bases between. CDR1 and CDR2 from the germline V gene are MNHNY and SVGAGI (reference sequence). The CDR3 is 13 amino acids. TCRdb re-analysed the reads in MiXCR, keeping a single row per CDR3 protein. The sample contains 250,000 to 300,000 distinct CDR3 sequences, roughly 23% of which appear only once. The TCR was taken from a human donor in good health (CMV status not recorded). Some clones in this sample may be carry-over from other donors' samples. The sample taken for sequencing was PBMCs. The chain is built from TRBV6-6 and TRBJ1-1; unclear D gene. This CDR3 is CASSYSGVAEAFF. The CDR3 DNA sequence: TGTGCCAGCAGTTACTCTGGGGTCGCTGAAGCTTTCTTT.